The 27 T cell receptor beta chains presented below share a single source sample, sequenced in a study of human T cells and chemical hapten exposure. One entry per CDR3 protein results from TCRdb running MiXCR on the RACE reads. The sample holds around 110,000 distinct CDR3 sequences, around an eighth seen once. Indicated time point: patch test 1, 2 weeks after DPC sensitization. Treatment meaning: therapeutic diphenylcyclopropenone sensitization with weekly scalp DPC. The starting material was whole blood, obtained in connection with sensitization to the hapten diphenylcyclopropenone (DPC). Receptors were obtained from a woman aged 50 to 60 with alopecia areata. Some clones in this sample may be carry-over from other donors' samples.

This clonotype has more than one count but fewer than ten. V gene TRBV10-1 combines with J gene TRBJ2-3, with 8 positions matching TRBD1. V was clipped by 5 bases and J by 6 bases; unmatched bases: 13. In germline, CDR1 is WNHNN, CDR2 SYGVQD (reference sequence). There are 16 residues in the CDR3. The CDR3 nucleotides are TGCGCCAGCAGTCGAGCCAGGGGGCCCAGTCGGGATACGCAGTATTTT. This codes for CASSRARGPSRDTQYF.

The rearrangement uses TRBV20-1 and TRBJ1-2; the match to TRBD1 covers 8 bases. CDR3 length: 17 residues. Germline V gene data show CDR1 as DFQATT and CDR2 as SNEGSKA (reference sequence). Losses at the gene ends were 0 bases for V and 5 bases for J; bases not matched to a gene: 14. CDR3: CSARDPSDRGGSYGYTF. DNA of the CDR3: TGCAGTGCTAGAGATCCCTCCGACAGGGGCGGCTCTTATGGCTACACCTTC.

This clonotype was detected a few times. This sequence joins TRBV6-1 and TRBJ2-7; 10 bases map to TRBD1. V was clipped by 6 bases and J by 2 bases; unmatched bases: 4. There are 14 residues in the CDR3. Germline values: CDR1 MNHNS, CDR2 SASEGT. CDR3 protein: CASRVGQGAYEQYF. DNA for the CDR3: TGTGCCAGCAGGGTAGGACAGGGGGCCTACGAGCAGTACTTC.

The CDR3 protein is CASSSRFGGANTEAFF. For the CDR3, the DNA is TGCGCCAGCAGCTCGCGTTTTGGCGGGGCGAACACTGAAGCTTTCTTT. The gene calls are TRBV5-1 and TRBJ1-1, with D perhaps TRBD1 (5 bases). The CDR3 sequence is 16 residues long. Germline V gene lookup returns CDR1 SGHRS and CDR2 YFSETQ. V lost 3 bases, J lost 1 base, and 16 bases lay in between.

Ten or more counts support this clonotype. The chain employs TRBV6-6 and TRBJ2-3; D unresolved. Trimming cost V 5 bases and J 4 bases, with 10 bases left between them. The CDR3 consists of 13 residues. Germline V CDR1 and CDR2: MNHNY, SVGAGI (reference sequence). CDR3 DNA sequence: TGTGCCAGCAGTCCAGGCGACTCAGATACGCAGTATTTT. Translating it yields CASSPGDSDTQYF.

The chain combines TRBV6-4 with TRBJ2-1; D remains unclear. CDR3 length: 11 residues. Germline V gene data show CDR1 as MRHNA and CDR2 as SNTAGT. Trimming removed 0 bases at V and 15 bases at J, with 9 bases between. In DNA form, the CDR3 reads TGTGCCAGCAGTGACTCCTTTCGCTGGTTCTTC. Encoded protein: CASSDSFRWFF.

This clonotype was seen only a few times. The chain joins TRBV15 to TRBJ2-1; 8 bases match TRBD2. CDR3 size: 15 residues. The germline V gene encodes CDR1 LNHNV and CDR2 YYDKDF (reference sequence). V shed 5 bases, J shed 4 bases, and the junction held 7 bases outside the gene matches. In nucleotides, the CDR3 is TGTGCCACCAGCTTTAGGAGCGGGAGTTACAATGAGCAGTTCTTC. This codes for CATSFRSGSYNEQFF.

This clonotype has more than one count but fewer than ten. V gene TRBV20-1 combines with J gene TRBJ1-6; 7 positions match TRBD1. The germline V gene has CDR1 DFQATT and CDR2 SNEGSKA (reference sequence). Germline trimming cut 1 base from V and 7 bases from J; bases unmatched to any gene: 16. CDR3 size: 18 residues. This CDR3 reads CSARVSKSQGPRNSPLHF. The CDR3 DNA reads TGCAGTGCTAGAGTGTCCAAATCACAGGGGCCGCGGAATTCACCCCTCCACTTT.

This clonotype has a handful of counts. The gene calls are TRBV14 and TRBJ2-7, with D possibly being TRBD2 (6 bases). This CDR3 contains 13 residues. Germline V gene sequence: CDR1 SGHDN, CDR2 FVKESK. With 4 bases removed from V and 6 bases from J, the gap between germline ends came to 13 bases. Here the CDR3 reads CASSPTGVPEQYF. The CDR3 DNA reads as TGTGCCAGCAGCCCCACGGGGGTACCCGAGCAGTACTTC.

V is TRBV2 and J is TRBJ1-5; unclear D gene. Trimming left V 5 bases short and J 4 bases short, with 9 bases between. Germline CDR1 SNHLY, CDR2 FYNNEI. The CDR3 is 13 amino acids. CDR3 region: CASSQDLNQPQHF. The CDR3 DNA sequence: TGTGCCAGCAGTCAAGACCTTAATCAGCCCCAGCATTTT.

V usage is TRBV7-2 and J usage is TRBJ2-1; D remains unclear. V was cut by 4 bases and J by 5 bases, with 9 bases left in between. CDR1 is SGHTA and CDR2 is FQGNSA in the germline V gene. The length of the CDR3 is 13 residues. Here the CDR3 DNA reads TGTGCCAGCAGCTCTCCAGTGAACAATGAGCAGTTCTTC. Encoded protein: CASSSPVNNEQFF. Complete variable domain (other parts from reference TRBV7-2 and TRBJ2-1): GAGVSQSPSNKVTEKGKDVELRCDPISGHTALYWYRQSLGQGLEFLIYFQGNSAPDKSGLPSDRFSAERTGGSVSTLTIQRTQQEDSAVYLCASSSPVNNEQFFGPGTRLTVL.

This clonotype was counted a few times. The CDR3 bases are TGTGCCAGTAGGAGACAGGGGCGTAATGAAAAACTGTTTTTT. Translation: CASRRQGRNEKLFF. The V gene is TRBV19, the J gene TRBJ1-4; 8 bases are a match to TRBD1. The CDR3 runs to 14 residues. Germline V gene lookup returns CDR1 LNHDA and CDR2 SQIVND (reference sequence). Unmatched junction bases numbered 4, after V lost 6 bases and J lost 4 bases.

This clonotype has a handful of counts. The V call is TRBV11-3, the J call TRBJ2-7; unclear D gene. This CDR3 region has 14 residues. Germline V gene lookup returns CDR1 SGHNT and CDR2 YENEEA. V lost 5 bases, J lost 0 bases, and 11 bases lay in between. This CDR3 is CASSLNYLSYEQYF. The CDR3 DNA reads TGTGCCAGCAGCCTAAACTACCTCTCCTACGAGCAGTACTTC.

This clonotype was seen a few times. This chain uses TRBV11-2 with TRBJ2-7, with D possibly being TRBD2 (6 bases). The length of the CDR3 is 16 residues. In germline, CDR1 is SGHAT, CDR2 FQNNGV. The V and J ends lost 0 bases and 7 bases respectively, with 19 bases between them. The CDR3 here is CASSLEPGRSLQEQYF. CDR3 in DNA: TGTGCCAGCAGCTTAGAGCCAGGGAGGAGCCTACAGGAGCAGTACTTC. Looking up the rest from reference TRBV11-2 and TRBJ2-7 gives the full variable domain: EAGVAQSPRYKIIEKRQSVAFWCNPISGHATLYWYQQILGQGPKLLIQFQNNGVVDDSQLPKDRFSAERLKGVDSTLKIQPAKLEDSAVYLCASSLEPGRSLQEQYFGPGTRLTVT.

This clonotype has at least ten counts. The chain carries TRBV27 and TRBJ2-3, with D unclear. Germline V CDR1 and CDR2: MNHEY, SMNVEV (reference sequence). Trimming stripped 2 bases from V and 0 bases from J, with 6 bases between. CDR3 size: 14 residues. In nucleotides, the CDR3 is TGTGCCAGCAGTTTAGGTTGGAGCACAGATACGCAGTATTTT. It codes for CASSLGWSTDTQYF.

The sample holds many counts of this clonotype. This chain links TRBV24-1 with TRBJ2-1; possible D gene TRBD1, 5 bases. Looked up from germline, CDR1 is KGHDR and CDR2 is SFDVKD. Trimming shortened V by 1 base and J by 8 bases, and 14 bases separated the two germline ends. The CDR3 sequence is 15 residues long. The CDR3 region has the DNA TGTGCCACCAGTGATTTCGTGGCAGGGCTCGATGAGCAGTTCTTC. Amino acid sequence: CATSDFVAGLDEQFF.

This clonotype was counted many times. The chain combines TRBV12-3 or TRBV12-4 with TRBJ2-3; TRBD1 is a possible D gene (5 bases). Trimming shortened V by 3 bases and J by 8 bases, and 9 bases separated the two germline ends. CDR3 length: 12 residues. The CDR3 loop is CASSLQGLTQYF. CDR3 nucleotides: TGTGCCAGCAGTTTGCAGGGTCTTACGCAGTATTTT.

This clonotype has only a few counts. The chain employs TRBV29-1 and TRBJ1-3; no clear D. Germline-derived CDR1 and CDR2 are SQVTM and ANQGSEA. The CDR3 length is 14 residues. V lost 7 bases to trimming and J lost 0 bases, with 13 bases between them. CDR3 region: CSAFEPSSGNTIYF. The CDR3 DNA reads as TGCAGCGCATTCGAGCCCTCCTCTGGAAACACCATATATTTT. The full variable domain, its missing parts supplied by reference TRBV29-1 and TRBJ1-3, is SAVISQKPSRDICQRGTSLTIQCQVDSQVTMMFWYRQQPGQSLTLIATANQGSEATYESGFVIDKFPISRPNLTFSTLTVSNMSPEDSSIYLCSAFEPSSGNTIYFGEGSWLTVV.

This clonotype was observed a handful of times. The gene calls are TRBV2 and TRBJ2-5; no reliable D call. Per the germline V gene, CDR1 is SNHLY and CDR2 is FYNNEI. Trimming stripped 3 bases from V and 5 bases from J, with 10 bases between. The length of the CDR3 is 13 residues. In DNA, the CDR3 is TGTGCCAGCAGTGAGGGCGCACGGGAGACCCAGTACTTC. Protein: CASSEGARETQYF.

The V call is TRBV5-1, the J call TRBJ2-2, with 9 nucleotides matching TRBD1. Trimming took 1 base from V and 4 from J; bases not matched to a gene: 8. Germline-derived CDR1 and CDR2 are SGHRS and YFSETQ. This CDR3 has 17 residues. The CDR3 nucleotides are TGCGCCAGCAGCTTGCGGCGGACAGGGGAGGCCACCGGGGAGCTGTTTTTT. It encodes CASSLRRTGEATGELFF.

This clonotype has a count of ten or more. This chain connects TRBV10-3 to TRBJ1-1; the D gene is possibly TRBD1 (5 bases). The germline V gene has CDR1 ENHRY and CDR2 SYGVKD. The CDR3 spans 15 residues. V was cut by 6 bases and J by 0 bases, with 14 bases left in between. The CDR3 DNA follows: TGTGCCATCAGGCCCGAGACAGCGATGAACACTGAAGCTTTCTTT. This sequence encodes CAIRPETAMNTEAFF.

In this sample, this clonotype turned up many times. The chain uses TRBV7-9 and TRBJ2-3, with D perhaps TRBD1 (6 bases). The V and J ends lost 1 base and 4 bases respectively, with 12 bases between them. The CDR3 extends over 15 amino acids. Germline V gene sequence: CDR1 SEHNR, CDR2 FQNEAQ (reference sequence). Here the CDR3 reads CASSLDGSGADTQYF. Here the CDR3 DNA reads TGTGCCAGCAGCTTAGACGGGTCAGGGGCAGATACGCAGTATTTT.

About this clonotype: One base away lies a much larger clone, so this may be a sequencing read error. Given the absence of the conserved phenylalanine or tryptophan at the CDR3 end, a read error is likely. V and J are TRBV3-1 and TRBJ2-7; unclear D gene. Looked up from germline, CDR1 is LGHDT and CDR2 is YNNKEL (reference sequence). The V end was cut by 7 bases, the J end by 4 bases, with 8 bases between. The CDR3 loop spans 11 amino acids. CDR3 sequence reads: CASTAGYEQYS. DNA of the CDR3: TGTGCCAGCACTGCTGGTTACGAGCAGTACTCC.

This clonotype came up many times. CDR3 loop: CASSLTGGLMDEQFF. The CDR3 DNA follows: TGTGCCAGCAGCTTGACAGGGGGGCTTATGGATGAGCAGTTCTTC. This rearrangement joins TRBV7-9 to TRBJ2-1, with TRBD1 identical over 9 bases. J gave up 8 bases and V 3 bases, and 8 bases lay outside the gene matches. The germline CDR1 and CDR2 sequences are SEHNR and FQNEAQ (reference sequence). The length of the CDR3 is 15 residues. Full variable domain (remainder filled in from reference TRBV7-9 and TRBJ2-1): DTGVSQNPRHKITKRGQNVTFRCDPISEHNRLYWYRQTLGQGPEFLTYFQNEAQLEKSRLLSDRFSAERPKGSFSTLEIQRTEQGDSAMYLCASSLTGGLMDEQFFGPGTRLTVL.

In its sample, this clonotype was seen many times. The chain uses TRBV28 and TRBJ1-1; D unclear. Germline CDR1 is MDHEN and CDR2 is SYDVKM. Trimming left V 7 bases short and J 0 bases short, with 18 bases between. The CDR3 is 16 residues long. CDR3 residues: CASTPPGRVMNTEAFF. The CDR3 DNA is TGTGCCAGCACTCCTCCCGGCCGGGTCATGAACACTGAAGCTTTCTTT.

This clonotype showed up just a few times. The chain has TRBV3-1 and TRBJ2-7; D ambiguous. Germline-derived CDR1 and CDR2 are LGHDT and YNNKEL (reference sequence). This CDR3 contains 14 residues. Trimming took 2 bases from V and 4 from J, leaving 12 bases between them. The CDR3 region is CASSQTIGLYEQYF. In DNA, the CDR3 is TGTGCCAGCAGCCAAACGATAGGGTTGTACGAGCAGTACTTC.

The V call is TRBV6-5, the J call TRBJ2-6; no clear D gene. The germline gives CDR1 MNHEY, CDR2 SVGAGI. CDR3 length: 18 amino acids. V lost 6 bases and J 0 bases, leaving 18 bases between the germline ends. CDR3 sequence: CASRHGPDPHSGANVLTF. For the CDR3, the DNA is TGTGCCAGCAGACATGGACCCGACCCCCACTCTGGGGCCAACGTCCTGACTTTC.